This TCR beta chain was obtained from a study of blood T cells in healthy people across ages. Study background: Researchers report that template switching captured about one barcoded beta molecule per two T cells.

The second PCR ran about 6 to 11 cycles with a sample-barcoded 5' primer and J-beta primers. Unique molecular identifiers of 12 random nucleotides labeled each cDNA. One entry per CDR3 protein, called by TCRdb with MiXCR from the 5' RACE reads. This sample carries about 1.4 million distinct CDR3 sequences, around 59% of them seen once, and the ten largest clones take 5.5% to 8%. This clonotype was sampled from a man younger than 35 in good health. Specimen: blood.

This chain's CDR3 is CASSQEWRLGEQYF. The DNA for the CDR3 is TGTGCCAGCAGCCAAGAATGGCGACTGGGCGAGCAGTACTTC. The rearrangement links TRBV3-1 to TRBJ2-7; D gene uncertain. The CDR3 runs 14 residues. Trimming cost V 0 bases and J 6 bases, with 12 bases left between them. Germline V lookup: CDR1 LGHDT, CDR2 YNNKEL (reference sequence).